The next 32 T cell receptor beta chains were all read from a single sample in a study of cytomegalovirus exposure and HLA in healthy donors. Primers for the PCR totalled 60 Vbeta and 13 Jbeta. Assay: immunoSEQ multiplex PCR; the TCRdb copy retains only in-frame clones and omits some. The data hold approximately 300,000 clones, with 80% to 90% observed a single time. The sequencing sample was made of PBMCs. These receptors came from a woman aged 40-49 years in good health and CMV-seropositive.

The J gene is TRBJ1-4, the V gene TRBV5-4; 7 bases map to TRBD1. V dropped 4 bases and J dropped 10; count of bases not matched to a gene: 10. Looked up from germline, CDR1 is SGHNT and CDR2 is YYREEE (reference sequence). The CDR3 runs 14 residues. CDR3 residues: CASSVDDRDGKLFF. The CDR3 DNA follows: TGTGCCAGCAGCGTGGATGACAGGGATGGAAAACTGTTTTTT. Looking up the rest from reference TRBV5-4 and TRBJ1-4 gives the full variable domain: ETGVTQSPTHLIKTRGQQVTLRCSSQSGHNTVSWYQQALGQGPQFIFQYYREEENGRGNFPPRFSGLQFPNYSSELNVNALELDDSALYLCASSVDDRDGKLFFGSGTQLSVL.

This clone was seen only a few times. The chain joins TRBV5-1 to TRBJ1-3, with D hard to call. CDR3 size: 15 residues. The V end lost 0 bases, the J end lost 0 bases, and 7 bases lay between the germline ends. CDR1 and CDR2 (germline): SGHRS, YFSETQ. The CDR3 nucleotides are TGCGCCAGCAGCTTGGAACAGAGCTCTGGAAACACCATATATTTT. This codes for CASSLEQSSGNTIYF. The full variable domain, in which reference TRBV5-1 and TRBJ1-3 provide the parts outside the CDR3, is KAGVTQTPRYLIKTRGQQVTLSCSPISGHRSVSWYQQTPGQGLQFLFEYFSETQRNKGNFPGRFSGRQFSNSRSEMNVSTLELGDSALYLCASSLEQSSGNTIYFGEGSWLTVV.

The chain joins TRBV2 to TRBJ1-6; no firm D call. V dropped 11 bases and J dropped 0 bases, with 11 bases sitting between them. Germline V gene data show CDR1 as SNHLY and CDR2 as FYNNEI. The CDR3 runs to 14 residues. CDR3 DNA: TGTGCCTATCGCAAGAGCTCCTATAATTCACCCCTCCACTTT. Translation: CAYRKSSYNSPLHF.

The rearrangement joins TRBV5-6 to TRBJ1-1; 11 bases fit TRBD1. The V gene's germline CDR1 is SGHDT and CDR2 YYEEEE. The trim removed 7 bases at V and 0 bases at J, leaving 8 bases unmatched. There are 16 residues in the CDR3. DNA of the CDR3: TGTGCCAGCCGCCGGGACAGGGGGTCCATGAACACTGAAGCTTTCTTT. Translated: CASRRDRGSMNTEAFF.

The chain uses TRBV19 and TRBJ1-1, with 7 bases that match TRBD1. CDR1 is LNHDA and CDR2 is SQIVND in the germline V gene (reference sequence). Trimming at V came to 4 bases and at J to 1 base, leaving 3 bases not matched to a gene. This CDR3 is built from 14 residues. The CDR3 here is CASSTTGENTEAFF. For the CDR3, the DNA is TGTGCCAGTAGTACTACAGGGGAGAACACTGAAGCTTTCTTT. The entire variable domain, with the rest obtained from reference TRBV19 and TRBJ1-1, is as follows: DGGITQSPKYLFRKEGQNVTLSCEQNLNHDAMYWYRQDPGQGLRLIYYSQIVNDFQKGDIAEGYSVSREKKESFPLTVTSAQKNPTAFYLCASSTTGENTEAFFGQGTRLTVV.

The chain couples TRBV7-2 to TRBJ2-1, with TRBD2 identical over 14 bases. The V and J ends lost 1 base and 9 bases, in that order; junction bases with no gene match: 5. Looked up from germline, CDR1 is SGHTA and CDR2 is FQGNSA. The CDR3 is 16 residues long. CDR3 sequence (DNA): TGTGCCAGCAGCTTAGGACTAGCGGGAGGGATTGGTGAGCAGTTCTTC. As protein: CASSLGLAGGIGEQFF.

This chain uses TRBV29-1 with TRBJ2-1, with 8 bases aligning to TRBD2. With 2 bases clipped from V and 4 bases from J, the junction kept 4 bases outside the gene matches. This CDR3 has 14 residues. Looked up from germline, CDR1 is SQVTM and CDR2 is ANQGSEA. The CDR3, as DNA: TGCAGCGTTGAATTAATAGCGGGGTACAATGAGCAGTTCTTC. It codes for CSVELIAGYNEQFF.

V gene TRBV30 combines with J gene TRBJ1-2; possible D gene TRBD1, 6 bases. In germline, CDR1 is GTSNPN, CDR2 SVGIG (reference sequence). The ends were cut back, 0 bases at V and 4 bases at J, with 15 bases in the middle. The CDR3 covers 15 residues. CDR3 coding DNA: TGTGCCTGGAGTGTATTCACGGGACACATCTATGGCTACACCTTC. Translated: CAWSVFTGHIYGYTF.

The chain is built from TRBV6-5 and TRBJ2-7; D is undetermined. In germline, CDR1 is MNHEY, CDR2 SVGAGI. The CDR3 has 15 residues. Trimming shortened V by 2 bases and J by 6 bases, and 17 bases separated the two germline ends. This chain's CDR3 is CASSYGEATPLEQYF. The DNA of the CDR3 is TGTGCCAGCAGTTACGGTGAGGCTACTCCCCTCGAGCAGTACTTC.

V gene TRBV15 combines with J gene TRBJ1-1; the match to TRBD1 covers 8 bases. Losses at the gene ends were 5 bases for V and 10 bases for J; bases not matched to a gene: 9. This CDR3 is built from 13 residues. Germline CDR1 and CDR2: LNHNV and YYDKDF (reference sequence). In nucleotides, the CDR3 is TGTGCCACCAGCGCCTACAGGGGGGAAGGAGCTTTCTTT. Translated: CATSAYRGEGAFF.

The chain links TRBV11-2 to TRBJ2-7; D possibly corresponds to TRBD1 (6 bases). CDR3 length: 15 amino acids. V lost 5 bases and J 0 bases, leaving 14 bases between the germline ends. Germline CDR1 is SGHAT and CDR2 is FQNNGV. The CDR3: CASSTGGASSYEQYF. In DNA form, the CDR3 reads TGTGCCAGCAGCACTGGGGGCGCGAGCTCCTACGAGCAGTACTTC.

The CDR3 nucleotides are TGCGCCAGCAGCCAACAGGGTTCCGGTAAAATCATGAACACTGAAGCTTTCTTT. This translates into CASSQQGSGKIMNTEAFF. The rearrangement joins TRBV4-3 to TRBJ1-1, with a possible D match to TRBD1 (5 bases). The ends were cut back, 2 bases at V and 0 bases at J, with 19 bases in the middle. CDR3 length: 18 residues. Looked up from germline, CDR1 is LGHNA and CDR2 is YSLEER.

The chain carries TRBV7-6 and TRBJ1-1; D unclear. Germline V CDR1 and CDR2: SGHVS, FNYEAQ. This CDR3 comprises 14 residues. V shed 4 bases and J shed 4 bases, with 13 bases lying between them. CDR3 coding DNA: TGTGCCAGCAGCTCCCCTCAGGTGAGCACTGAAGCTTTCTTT. This encodes CASSSPQVSTEAFF.

The CDR3 sequence is CASTSEGGLEQFF. The CDR3 DNA is TGCGCCAGCACCTCCGAGGGAGGTCTTGAGCAGTTCTTC. The V call is TRBV5-1, the J call TRBJ2-1; D possibly corresponds to TRBD2 (6 bases). Germline-derived CDR1 and CDR2 are SGHRS and YFSETQ. CDR3 length: 13 amino acids. Trimming took 6 bases from V and 9 from J, leaving 16 bases between them.

In regard to this clone: This CDR3 is also generated by other DNA sequences in the sample. The chain is built from TRBV2 and TRBJ1-1; TRBD1 might be the D (5 bases). Trimming removed 8 bases at V and 5 bases at J, with 9 bases between. The CDR3 runs to 11 residues. The germline CDR1 and CDR2 sequences are SNHLY and FYNNEI. CDR3 sequence reads: CASREGTEAFF. CDR3 nucleotide sequence: TGTGCCAGCCGGGAGGGGACTGAAGCTTTCTTT.

The chain uses TRBV19 and TRBJ1-5; the D gene is possibly TRBD1 (6 bases). V was cut by 5 bases and J by 3 bases, with 20 bases left in between. The germline V gene has CDR1 LNHDA and CDR2 SQIVND (reference sequence). This CDR3 has 17 amino acids. The CDR3 region is CASSARATGTFNQPQHF. The CDR3 region has the DNA TGTGCCAGTAGTGCGAGGGCGACAGGAACCTTCAATCAGCCCCAGCATTTT. The entire variable domain, with the rest obtained from reference TRBV19 and TRBJ1-5, is as follows: DGGITQSPKYLFRKEGQNVTLSCEQNLNHDAMYWYRQDPGQGLRLIYYSQIVNDFQKGDIAEGYSVSREKKESFPLTVTSAQKNPTAFYLCASSARATGTFNQPQHFGDGTRLSIL.

The DNA of the CDR3 is TGTGCCAGCAGTTTTTCAGGACAGTACAATGAGCAGTTCTTC. Its translation: CASSFSGQYNEQFF. This chain uses TRBV27 with TRBJ2-1, with D possibly matching TRBD1 (6 bases). The CDR3 runs 14 residues. The V gene's germline CDR1 is MNHEY and CDR2 SMNVEV (reference sequence). Trimming removed 3 bases from V and 4 bases from J, with 10 bases in between.

The rearrangement uses TRBV12-5 and TRBJ2-7; unclear D gene. The germline V gene has CDR1 LGHNT and CDR2 FRNRAP. The CDR3 covers 11 residues. The V and J ends lost 0 bases and 7 bases respectively, with 4 bases between them. The CDR3 reads CASGLVGEQYF. The CDR3 region has the DNA TGTGCTAGTGGTTTGGTCGGGGAGCAGTACTTC.

The chain has TRBV11-2 and TRBJ2-7; a weak D match, TRBD1 (5 bases). Per the germline V gene, CDR1 is SGHAT and CDR2 is FQNNGV. This CDR3 spans 13 amino acids. V was shortened by 2 bases and J by 3 bases, with 8 bases between the two germline ends. CDR3 amino acids: CASSLTRDYEQYF. CDR3 coding DNA: TGTGCCAGCAGCTTAACCAGGGACTACGAGCAGTACTTC.

This chain uses TRBV5-8 with TRBJ1-1, with D perhaps TRBD1 (5 bases). Trimming cost V 2 bases and J 7 bases, with 15 bases left between them. The CDR3 totals 14 residues. Germline CDR1 and CDR2: SGHTS and YDEGEE. CDR3 nucleotides: TGTGCCAGCAGCTTATCAGGACTAGACAGTGAAGCTTTCTTT. Residues: CASSLSGLDSEAFF.

Here the CDR3 DNA reads TGTGCCAGCAGCCCGAAAACAGGCCAGAACACTGAAGCTTTCTTT. It encodes CASSPKTGQNTEAFF. This sequence joins TRBV7-3 and TRBJ1-1; tentatively, D is TRBD1 (5 bases). The V and J ends lost 5 bases and 1 base respectively, with 14 bases between them. The CDR3 sequence is 15 residues long. CDR1 and CDR2 (germline): SGHTA, FQGTGA.

V and J are TRBV5-1 and TRBJ2-2, with a weak D call TRBD2 (7 bases). CDR3 length: 17 amino acids. CDR1 SGHRS and CDR2 YFSETQ come from the germline V gene. V was trimmed by 2 bases and J by 5 bases, leaving 19 bases between them. The CDR3 sequence: CASSLALGGHQTGELFF. CDR3 in DNA: TGCGCCAGCAGCTTAGCGCTGGGGGGGCACCAAACCGGGGAGCTGTTTTTT.

The V call is TRBV27, the J call TRBJ2-3; possible D gene TRBD1, 6 bases. The CDR3 length is 16 residues. The V end was cut by 5 bases, the J end by 0 bases, with 15 bases between. Germline lookup yields CDR1 MNHEY and CDR2 SMNVEV (reference sequence). CDR3 loop: CASSPLGQSSTDTQYF. The DNA of the CDR3 is TGTGCCAGCAGTCCCTTAGGACAGAGTAGCACAGATACGCAGTATTTT.

This clone was picked up a small number of times. CDR3 in DNA: TGTGCCAGCAGTGATCACTACGAGCAGTACTTC. Amino acids: CASSDHYEQYF. J is TRBJ2-7 and V is TRBV2; no firm D call. V lost 3 bases to trimming and J lost 3 bases, with 3 bases between them. In germline, CDR1 is SNHLY, CDR2 FYNNEI. The CDR3 is 11 amino acids.

J is TRBJ2-2 and V is TRBV9; possibly TRBD1 for D (6 bases). The V end lost 3 bases, the J end lost 5 bases, and 8 bases lay between the germline ends. This CDR3 contains 13 residues. Germline CDR1 is SGDLS and CDR2 is YYNGEE. The CDR3 region has the DNA TGTGCCAGCAGCGCAACAGGGACCGGGGAGCTGTTTTTT. The encoded protein is CASSATGTGELFF.

V is TRBV28 and J is TRBJ1-1; D is uncertain. Deletions cut 9 bases from V and 5 bases from J, with 16 bases between. CDR3 length: 13 residues. Germline V gene sequence: CDR1 MDHEN, CDR2 SYDVKM. The CDR3 bases are TGTGCCAGGCCCTTTGAGTCTGTGACTGAAGCTTTCTTT. This translates into CARPFESVTEAFF.

The V call is TRBV29-1, the J call TRBJ2-3; D call uncertain. The CDR3 spans 14 residues. V dropped 2 bases and J dropped 7 bases, with 16 bases sitting between them. Germline V lookup: CDR1 SQVTM, CDR2 ANQGSEA. CDR3 nucleotides: TGCAGCGTTGAACCCGAATCCTCACAGAATACGCAGTATTTT. Protein sequence: CSVEPESSQNTQYF.

The chain recombines TRBV6-5 with TRBJ2-7; 8 bases map to TRBD1. V was clipped by 6 bases and J by 1 base; unmatched bases: 2. CDR1 and CDR2 from the germline V gene are MNHEY and SVGAGI. The CDR3 loop spans 13 amino acids. The CDR3 region has the DNA TGTGCCAGCAGCCGGACAGGGTCCTACGAGCAGTACTTC. Translating it yields CASSRTGSYEQYF.

This clone was observed once. The J gene is TRBJ2-1, the V gene TRBV7-6, with 12 bases identical to TRBD2. V lost 4 bases and J lost 7; bases outside the gene matches: 2. This CDR3 is built from 14 residues. Germline loops: CDR1 SGHVS, CDR2 FNYEAQ. This CDR3 reads CASSSGTSGNEQFF. The CDR3 DNA follows: TGTGCCAGCAGCTCAGGGACTAGCGGGAATGAGCAGTTCTTC.

This chain joins TRBV2 and TRBJ2-5, with 7 bases identical to TRBD1. The J call is in doubt because the DNA end fits TRBJ2-7 better. The CDR3 consists of 14 residues. CDR1 is SNHLY and CDR2 is FYNNEI in the germline V gene. The CDR3 region has the DNA TGTGCCAGCAGGGGACAGAGGTATAGCTACGAGCAGTACTTC. Its translation: CASRGQRYSYEQYF.

This clone was detected only a few times. The genes are TRBV25-1 and TRBJ2-1, with 8 bases fitting TRBD2. Germline CDR1 reads MGHDK; CDR2 reads SYGVNS. J gave up 6 bases and V 3 bases, and 10 bases lay outside the gene matches. The CDR3 is made up of 16 amino acids. CDR3 in amino acids: CASSDPGTSGGNEQFF. The CDR3 DNA follows: TGTGCCAGCAGTGATCCCGGGACTAGTGGGGGCAATGAGCAGTTCTTC.

There are a few counts of this clone. The chain employs TRBV5-1 and TRBJ2-3, with unresolved D. Germline V gene lookup returns CDR1 SGHRS and CDR2 YFSETQ. With 0 bases removed from V and 3 bases from J, the gap between germline ends came to 5 bases. This CDR3 spans 13 amino acids. CDR3 amino acids: CASSLGSTDTQYF. CDR3 coding DNA: TGCGCCAGCAGCTTGGGTTCTACAGATACGCAGTATTTT.